These T cell receptor beta chains were read from a single sample in a study of T cells in Graves' hyperthyroidism and ophthalmopathy. In TCRdb, the multiplex PCR reads were re-called with MiXCR into one record per CDR3 protein. The sample consists of fewer than 350,000 distinct CDR3 sequences, around a sixth of them appearing once. The sample consisted of blood. The receptors come from a woman aged 50 to 65 with Graves' hyperthyroidism. The CDR3 runs from the conserved cysteine through the conserved F or W. D genes are given only for firm matches. Size tells how often a clone was seen (once, few, many) or the class of an expanded clone, and some rows leave it out.

cdr3_aa	cdr3_nt	clone_size	d_call	j_call	v_call
CASSSRTSVPEQYF	TGCGCCAGCAGCTCCAGGACTAGCGTTCCCGAGCAGTACTTC	-	TRBD2	TRBJ2-7	TRBV5-1
CASSSSGRGEQFF	TGTGCCAGCAGCTCTAGCGGGAGAGGCGAGCAGTTCTTC	many	TRBD2	TRBJ2-1	TRBV3-1
CAISRDLPGQAYEQYF	TGTGCCATCAGCCGCGATCTTCCGGGACAGGCATACGAGCAGTACTTC	few	TRBD1	TRBJ2-7	TRBV10-3
CAISEKTGTGGHGYTF	TGTGCCATCAGCGAGAAGACCGGGACAGGGGGACATGGCTACACCTTC	few	TRBD1	TRBJ1-2	TRBV10-3
CASSRATDTQYF	TGTGCCAGCAGCCGCGCCACAGATACGCAGTATTTT	many	-	TRBJ2-3	TRBV3-1
CASSFTREGESYNEQFF	TGCGCCAGCAGCTTTACGAGGGAGGGAGAGTCCTACAATGAGCAGTTCTTC	many	TRBD2	TRBJ2-1	TRBV5-1
CASGGHSTDTQYF	TGCGCCAGCGGTGGACACTCCACAGATACGCAGTATTTT	many	-	TRBJ2-3	TRBV5-1
CASSQNRGAQYF	TGTGCCAGCAGCCAAAACAGGGGTGCGCAGTATTTT	few	TRBD1	TRBJ2-3	TRBV14
CASSPQIRFASYNSPLHF	TGTGCCAGCAGCCCTCAAATCCGGTTCGCCTCCTATAATTCACCCCTCCACTTT	many	-	TRBJ1-6	TRBV3-1
CASSSGVLEQYF	TGTGCCAGCAGTTCAGGCGTCCTCGAGCAGTACTTC	many	-	TRBJ2-7	TRBV28
CASSMELAGHEQYF	TGTGCCAGTAGTATGGAACTAGCGGGCCACGAGCAGTACTTC	few	TRBD2	TRBJ2-7	TRBV19
CASSQLWTSGRDNEQFF	TGTGCCAGCAGCCAATTATGGACTAGCGGGAGGGACAATGAGCAGTTCTTC	few	TRBD2	TRBJ2-1	TRBV14
CASSTGGVSYEQYF	TGTGCCAGCAGTACAGGGGGCGTATCCTACGAGCAGTACTTC	-	TRBD1	TRBJ2-7	TRBV6-2/TRBV6-3
CASRPLGADGTDTQYF	TGTGCCAGCAGACCCCTCGGGGCCGATGGCACAGATACGCAGTATTTT	many	-	TRBJ2-3	TRBV6-1
CSASRTGSSNQPQHF	TGCAGTGCCTCAAGGACAGGGTCGAGCAATCAGCCCCAGCATTTT	few	TRBD1	TRBJ1-5	TRBV20-1
CASSGQGYNSPLHF	TGTGCCAGCAGTGGACAGGGGTATAATTCACCCCTCCACTTT	many	TRBD1	TRBJ1-6	TRBV2
CASSPQTDLGAFF	TGTGCCAGCAGTCCGCAGACAGATCTCGGAGCTTTCTTT	-	-	TRBJ1-1	TRBV12-3/TRBV12-4
CASSQVSRRGFSGNTIYF	TGTGCCAGCAGCCAAGTTTCCCGTCGCGGCTTCTCTGGAAACACCATATATTTT	few	-	TRBJ1-3	TRBV14
CSARTSGTWQETQYF	TGCAGTGCGCGAACTAGCGGCACCTGGCAGGAGACCCAGTACTTC	few	TRBD2	TRBJ2-5	TRBV20-1
CASSEWPRNTEAFF	TGCGCCAGCAGTGAGTGGCCGCGAAACACTGAAGCTTTCTTT	-	-	TRBJ1-1	TRBV10-2
CASSESAASYEQYF	TGTGCCAGCAGTGAATCAGCTGCTTCGTACGAGCAGTACTTC	many	-	TRBJ2-7	TRBV6-1
CASSFGPGTIEAFF	TGTGCCAGCAGTTTTGGTCCGGGCACTATAGAAGCTTTCTTT	many	-	TRBJ1-1	TRBV12-3/TRBV12-4
CATSDLTAGADTQYF	TGTGCCACCAGTGATCTGACGGCGGGAGCAGATACGCAGTATTTT	-	TRBD2	TRBJ2-3	TRBV24-1
CASSLGPGQGPQETQYF	TGTGCCAGCAGCTTAGGGCCGGGACAGGGGCCCCAAGAGACCCAGTACTTC	-	TRBD1	TRBJ2-5	TRBV11-2
CAWSVGSTDTQYF	TGTGCCTGGAGTGTGGGGTCCACAGATACGCAGTATTTT	many	-	TRBJ2-3	TRBV30
CASSAPLAGSYNEQFF	TGTGCCAGCAGTGCTCCGCTAGCGGGCTCCTACAATGAGCAGTTCTTC	many	TRBD2	TRBJ2-1	TRBV28
CASSTQGKNTEAFF	TGTGCCAGCAGTACGCAGGGGAAGAACACTGAAGCTTTCTTT	few	-	TRBJ1-1	TRBV6-1
CASTQTGGQPQHF	TGTGCCAGCACCCAGACAGGGGGCCAGCCCCAGCATTTT	-	TRBD1	TRBJ1-5	TRBV6-1
CSASNRNQPQHF	TGCAGTGCAAGCAACAGAAATCAGCCCCAGCATTTT	once	-	TRBJ1-5	TRBV20-1
CASSRQHYEQYF	TGTGCCAGCAGCCGACAGCATTACGAGCAGTACTTC	few	-	TRBJ2-7	TRBV5-6
CASSVAAGVTGELFF	TGTGCCAGCAGCGTAGCGGCAGGGGTTACCGGGGAGCTGTTTTTT	-	-	TRBJ2-2	TRBV9
CASIALGQGQETQYF	TGCGCCAGCATTGCGCTCGGACAGGGACAAGAGACCCAGTACTTC	many	TRBD1	TRBJ2-5	TRBV5-1
CASSIVGQGWNQPQHF	TGTGCCAGTAGTATAGTGGGACAGGGTTGGAATCAGCCCCAGCATTTT	-	TRBD1	TRBJ1-5	TRBV19
CASSAPDRGQTEAFF	TGCGCCAGCAGCGCGCCTGACAGGGGGCAAACTGAAGCTTTCTTT	many	TRBD1	TRBJ1-1	TRBV5-1
CASSPRTGWNSPLHF	TGTGCCAGCAGCCCCCGGACAGGTTGGAATTCACCCCTCCACTTT	-	TRBD1	TRBJ1-6	TRBV5-6
CASSYSRLGGQPQHF	TGTGCCAGCAGTTACTCGCGGCTGGGGGGTCAGCCCCAGCATTTT	many	-	TRBJ1-5	TRBV6-2/TRBV6-3
CASSPPTGAPDTQYF	TGTGCCAGCTCACCACCTACCGGAGCCCCAGATACGCAGTATTTT	-	-	TRBJ2-3	TRBV18
CASSQVAYSLNEQFF	TGTGCCAGCAGCCAAGTGGCGTACTCTCTCAATGAGCAGTTCTTC	-	-	TRBJ2-1	TRBV5-5
CASSTTGGSEAFF	TGTGCCAGCAGTACGACAGGGGGCTCTGAAGCTTTCTTT	many	TRBD1	TRBJ1-1	TRBV12-3/TRBV12-4
CASSSTVAGTEAFF	TGTGCCAGCAGCTCGACAGTTGCGGGCACTGAAGCTTTCTTT	few	-	TRBJ1-1	TRBV7-9
CASTPWDGNQPQHF	TGTGCCAGCACCCCCTGGGATGGCAATCAGCCCCAGCATTTT	few	-	TRBJ1-5	TRBV7-9
CTSSLGQGASNNEKLFF	TGTACCAGCAGTTTGGGACAGGGGGCTTCAAATAATGAAAAACTGTTTTTT	few	TRBD1	TRBJ1-4	TRBV12-3/TRBV12-4
CASSLDPLGDQPQHF	TGTGCCAGCAGCTTGGACCCCCTTGGGGATCAGCCCCAGCATTTT	-	-	TRBJ1-5	TRBV5-4
CASSGGLALVTDTQYF	TGTGCCAGCAGTGGAGGTCTAGCATTGGTTACAGATACGCAGTATTTT	-	-	TRBJ2-3	TRBV2
CASRPLGGGLVSAAFF	TGTGCCAGCAGACCCTTGGGCGGGGGGCTGGTTTCTGCGGCTTTCTTT	many	-	TRBJ1-1	TRBV12-3/TRBV12-4
CASSLGRWDLRGNTIYF	TGTGCCAGCAGTTTAGGAAGGTGGGACCTCAGGGGAAACACCATATATTTT	many	-	TRBJ1-3	TRBV12-3/TRBV12-4
CASSQLGANTGELSF	TGTGCCAGCAGTCAACTGGGAGCGAACACCGGGGAGCTGTCTTTT	-	-	TRBJ2-2	TRBV28
CASSETPARNTDTQYF	TGCGCCAGCAGTGAGACACCGGCCCGAAACACAGATACGCAGTATTTT	few	-	TRBJ2-3	TRBV10-1
CASSPRGGRTSYNEQFF	TGTGCCAGCAGCCCCCGAGGAGGGAGAACCTCCTACAATGAGCAGTTCTTC	many	-	TRBJ2-1	TRBV7-2
CASSSEEGQSPLHF	TGTGCCAGCAGCTCGGAGGAGGGACAGTCACCCCTCCACTTT	-	TRBD1	TRBJ1-6	TRBV9
CSATFYGGAGEKLFF	TGCAGTGCTACTTTTTATGGGGGCGCCGGGGAAAAACTGTTTTTT	few	-	TRBJ1-4	TRBV20-1
CASSLGLGRRAQYF	TGTGCCAGCAGCTTAGGCTTGGGGCGGCGGGCCCAGTACTTC	-	-	TRBJ2-5	TRBV7-9